Presented here are 17 T cell receptor beta chains from one specimen sequenced in a study of CD8+ T cells in alopecia areata. It was cDNA, reverse transcribed from extracted RNA, that served as the sequencing template. Clones were read by immunoSEQ multiplex PCR, and TCRdb kept only the in-frame ones, dropping some. The sample includes approximately 150,000 clones, 85% to 90% seen only once; the top ten take roughly 16%. Here the sequenced sample was CD8+ T cells sorted from blood, taken at week 0. These receptors originate from a human donor with alopecia areata.

The J gene is TRBJ2-7, the V gene TRBV10-3; 9 bases are a match to TRBD1. Germline CDR1 is ENHRY and CDR2 is SYGVKD. The CDR3 sequence is 16 residues long. Trimming took 3 bases from V and 6 from J; bases not matched to a gene: 12. For the CDR3, the DNA is TGTGCCATCAGTGAAACGATGGGGGACAGGGTATCCGAGCAGTACTTC. Its protein product is CAISETMGDRVSEQYF.

The chain carries TRBV2 and TRBJ2-6; D uncertain. Trimming took 7 bases from V and 0 from J, leaving 10 bases between them. This CDR3 has 15 residues. Germline CDR1 and CDR2: SNHLY and FYNNEI. DNA for the CDR3: TGTGCCAGCAATGTGGACCCCTCTGGGGCCAACGTCCTGACTTTC. Translating gives CASNVDPSGANVLTF.

The CDR3 spells CASSQSAEWNEQYF. CDR3 DNA sequence: TGCGCCAGCAGCCAGTCGGCGGAGTGGAACGAGCAGTACTTC. The chain combines TRBV4-1 with TRBJ2-7; D not certain. The CDR3 has 14 amino acids. V lost 3 bases and J lost 5, with 14 bases in between. Per germline, CDR1 MGHRA and CDR2 YSYEKL.

The gene calls are TRBV29-1 and TRBJ2-6; tentatively, D is TRBD1 or TRBD2 (5 bases each). The V end lost 0 bases, the J end lost 2 bases, and 8 bases lay between the germline ends. Germline CDR1 SQVTM, CDR2 ANQGSEA. The CDR3 consists of 15 residues. CDR3 nucleotides: TGCAGCGTTGAAGACGAGGGGACTGGGGCCAACGTCCTGACTTTC. Its protein is CSVEDEGTGANVLTF. Full variable domain (remainder filled in from reference TRBV29-1 and TRBJ2-6): SAVISQKPSRDICQRGTSLTIQCQVDSQVTMMFWYRQQPGQSLTLIATANQGSEATYESGFVIDKFPISRPNLTFSTLTVSNMSPEDSSIYLCSVEDEGTGANVLTFGAGSRLTVL.

The chain uses TRBV5-1 and TRBJ2-6; TRBD1 matches at 7 bases. The CDR3 has 17 residues. V shed 5 bases, J shed 0 bases, and the junction held 8 bases outside the gene matches. Germline loops: CDR1 SGHRS, CDR2 YFSETQ. CDR3 in DNA: TGCGCCAGCAGGCCCGGGACAGCGAACTCTGGGGCCAACGTCCTGACTTTC. This gives the protein CASRPGTANSGANVLTF.

CDR3 sequence reads: CASSHPGQGITEAFF. The DNA of the CDR3 is TGTGCCAGCAGCCACCCGGGACAGGGGATCACTGAAGCTTTCTTT. The chain carries TRBV5-4 and TRBJ1-1, with 10 bases lining up with TRBD1. The length of the CDR3 is 15 residues. The J segment lost 4 bases and the V segment lost 4 bases, leaving 7 bases of the junction unmatched. Germline CDR1 reads SGHNT; CDR2 reads YYREEE (reference sequence).

This clone showed up just a few times. V usage is TRBV6-5 and J usage is TRBJ2-4; 7 nucleotides agree with TRBD1. Germline CDR1 reads MNHEY; CDR2 reads SVGAGI. The J segment lost 1 base and the V segment lost 5 bases, leaving 2 bases of the junction unmatched. The CDR3 covers 14 residues. The CDR3 loop reads CASSVQGAKNIQYF. For the CDR3, the DNA is TGTGCCAGCAGTGTACAGGGGGCCAAAAACATTCAGTACTTC.

For the CDR3, the DNA is TGCAGCGTTCTTAGCGGGAGGGACACCGGGGAGCTGTTTTTT. This codes for CSVLSGRDTGELFF. The chain combines TRBV29-1 with TRBJ2-2; 11 bases match TRBD2. J gave up 3 bases and V 5 bases, and 2 bases lay outside the gene matches. Germline V gene sequence: CDR1 SQVTM, CDR2 ANQGSEA. This CDR3 contains 14 residues.

The CDR3 region is CAWTGTGEGYTF. The CDR3 DNA follows: TGTGCCTGGACCGGGACAGGGGAGGGCTACACCTTC. This chain connects TRBV30 to TRBJ1-2; 10 nucleotides align to TRBD1. With 4 bases clipped from V and 8 bases from J, the junction kept 4 bases outside the gene matches. Germline values: CDR1 GTSNPN, CDR2 SVGIG (reference sequence). This CDR3 spans 12 amino acids.

The chain uses TRBV27 and TRBJ2-3, with 14 bases matching TRBD2. The CDR3 length is 17 residues. The junction had 4 bases not matched to a gene; V was cut back by 1 base and J by 4 bases. The V gene's germline CDR1 is MNHEY and CDR2 SMNVEV (reference sequence). The DNA for the CDR3 is TGTGCCAGCAGTTTATTGGGACTAGCGGGAGTATCAGATACGCAGTATTTT. Amino acids: CASSLLGLAGVSDTQYF.

This chain's CDR3 is CASSQFSRRPDEKLFF. The CDR3 DNA reads TGCGCCAGCAGCCAATTTTCCCGCAGGCCGGATGAAAAACTGTTTTTT. V and J are TRBV4-1 and TRBJ1-4; D is unresolved. The CDR3 spans 16 residues. Germline assignment: CDR1 MGHRA and CDR2 YSYEKL. Trimming left V 2 bases short and J 6 bases short, with 16 bases between.

The chain links TRBV5-4 to TRBJ2-3; 7 bases align to TRBD1. Per germline, CDR1 SGHNT and CDR2 YYREEE (reference sequence). The CDR3 extends over 14 amino acids. V was clipped by 2 bases and J by 4 bases; unmatched bases: 4. CDR3 DNA sequence: TGTGCCAGCAGCTTCGGGGACAGATCAGATACGCAGTATTTT. Translation gives CASSFGDRSDTQYF. The complete variable domain, with remaining parts taken from reference TRBV5-4 and TRBJ2-3, reads ETGVTQSPTHLIKTRGQQVTLRCSSQSGHNTVSWYQQALGQGPQFIFQYYREEENGRGNFPPRFSGLQFPNYSSELNVNALELDDSALYLCASSFGDRSDTQYFGPGTRLTVL.

In this sample, this clone turned up once. The rearrangement joins TRBV9 to TRBJ2-7; the D call may be TRBD1 or TRBD2 (5 bases each). V dropped 2 bases and J dropped 0 bases, with 15 bases sitting between them. This CDR3 contains 16 residues. Per germline, CDR1 SGDLS and CDR2 YYNGEE. The CDR3: CASSVSGTLNSYEQYF. DNA for the CDR3: TGTGCCAGCAGCGTCTCCGGGACCCTAAACTCCTACGAGCAGTACTTC.

The chain couples TRBV7-9 to TRBJ1-1; possibly TRBD1 for D (6 bases). Per the germline V gene, CDR1 is SEHNR and CDR2 is FQNEAQ (reference sequence). The CDR3 spans 15 residues. Trimming pared 5 bases from V and 4 bases from J, leaving 17 bases between. The CDR3 reads CASSPPTGRVTEAFF. CDR3 DNA: TGTGCCAGCAGCCCACCGACAGGTCGGGTCACTGAAGCTTTCTTT.

The genes are TRBV29-1 and TRBJ2-7, with D perhaps matching TRBD2 (7 bases). Per the germline V gene, CDR1 is SQVTM and CDR2 is ANQGSEA. The CDR3 is 13 amino acids. V lost 4 bases, J lost 1 base, and 11 bases lay in between. The CDR3 region has the DNA TGCAGCGTTGCGGCGGGGGCTTCCTACGAGCAGTACTTC. Encoded protein: CSVAAGASYEQYF.

The chain is built from TRBV25-1 and TRBJ2-7; weak D call: TRBD2 (7 bases). V dropped 5 bases and J dropped 3 bases, with 11 bases sitting between them. CDR1 MGHDK and CDR2 SYGVNS come from the germline V gene. This CDR3 spans 13 amino acids. CDR3 sequence reads: CASSTGGRYEQYF. In nucleotides, the CDR3 is TGTGCCAGCAGTACGGGGGGCCGCTACGAGCAGTACTTC.

This chain connects TRBV4-1 to TRBJ2-2; possible D gene TRBD1, 6 bases. The CDR3 is 17 residues long. The V gene lost 0 bases and the J gene lost 4 bases, with 15 bases spanning the gap. Germline values: CDR1 MGHRA, CDR2 YSYEKL. The CDR3 reads CASSQDRVGAITGELFF. CDR3 nucleotides: TGCGCCAGCAGCCAAGATAGGGTGGGGGCTATCACCGGGGAGCTGTTTTTT.